This TCR beta chain was sequenced for a study of beta chain features in type 1 diabetes. Study context: Age, gender, cell numbers and subset yield matched between patients and controls. Points from the study as a whole: Comparison showed that naive, central memory and Treg TCRB repertoires appeared more similar among patients than among healthy donors.

The CDR3 loop spans 14 amino acids. CDR1 and CDR2 (germline): SGHTA, FQGNSA. The V gene end was trimmed by 2 bases and the J gene end by 5 bases; junction bases not matched to a gene: 3. Based on CD45RO/CCR7/CD25/CD127/CD95/CD27, CD4+ regulatory, stem cell-like memory, naive and central memory cells were sorted. Expressed TCRB transcripts were sequenced after all isolated RNA was converted to cDNA. Sequenced naive, central memory and regulatory T cell samples produced an average of around 4 million reads. Sequencing was performed with immunoSEQ multiplex PCR; in TCRdb, only in-frame clones are kept and a portion is missing. Among tens of thousands of clones, about 60% were seen once, and the ten largest hold 2.2%. This clone was seen more than once but under ten times. Its target is not known.

The receptor was isolated from a woman aged 18-35 years in good health. V and J are TRBV7-2 and TRBJ2-5; 9 bases are shared with TRBD2. Sample: Tregs from blood. CDR3 sequence reads: CASSLSSGVETQYF. CDR3 sequence (DNA): TGTGCCAGCAGCTTATCTAGCGGGGTGGAGACCCAGTACTTC.